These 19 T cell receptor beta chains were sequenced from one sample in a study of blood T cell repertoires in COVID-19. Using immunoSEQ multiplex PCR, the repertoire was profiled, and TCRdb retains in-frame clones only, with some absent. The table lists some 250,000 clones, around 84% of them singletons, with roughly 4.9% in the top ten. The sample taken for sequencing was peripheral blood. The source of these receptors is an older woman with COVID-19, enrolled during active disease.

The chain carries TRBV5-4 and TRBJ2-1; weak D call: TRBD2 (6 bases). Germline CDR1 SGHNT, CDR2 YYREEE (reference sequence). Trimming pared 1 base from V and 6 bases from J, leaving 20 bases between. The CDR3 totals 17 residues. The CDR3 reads CASSLPKGTSPGNEQFF. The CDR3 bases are TGTGCCAGCAGCTTGCCTAAAGGGACTTCCCCGGGCAATGAGCAGTTCTTC.

CDR3 nucleotides: TGTGCCAGCAGCTTCGCAACCGGGAGGGCCTACGAGCAGTACTTC. It encodes CASSFATGRAYEQYF. V gene TRBV7-2 combines with J gene TRBJ2-7; 8 nucleotides agree with TRBD2. The V and J ends lost 3 bases and 2 bases, in that order; junction bases with no gene match: 6. The CDR3 runs 15 residues. Germline lookup yields CDR1 SGHTA and CDR2 FQGNSA.

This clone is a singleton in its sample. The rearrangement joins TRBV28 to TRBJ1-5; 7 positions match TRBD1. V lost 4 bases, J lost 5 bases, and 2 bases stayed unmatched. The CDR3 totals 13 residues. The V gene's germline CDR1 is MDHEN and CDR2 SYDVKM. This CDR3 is CASSSTGYQPQHF. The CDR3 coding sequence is TGTGCCAGCAGTTCGACAGGGTATCAGCCCCAGCATTTT.

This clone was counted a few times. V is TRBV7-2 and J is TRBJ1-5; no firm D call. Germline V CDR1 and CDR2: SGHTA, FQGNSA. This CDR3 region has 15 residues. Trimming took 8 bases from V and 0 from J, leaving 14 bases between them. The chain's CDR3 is CASGLPPVSNQPQHF. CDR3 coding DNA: TGTGCCAGCGGTCTCCCGCCGGTTAGCAATCAGCCCCAGCATTTT.

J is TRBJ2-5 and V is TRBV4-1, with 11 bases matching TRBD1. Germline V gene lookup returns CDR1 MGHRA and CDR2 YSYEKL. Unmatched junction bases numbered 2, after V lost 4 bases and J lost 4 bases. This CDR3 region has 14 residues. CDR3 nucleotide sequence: TGCGCCAGCAGCCGGACAGGGGGCGGAGAGACCCAGTACTTC. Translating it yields CASSRTGGGETQYF.

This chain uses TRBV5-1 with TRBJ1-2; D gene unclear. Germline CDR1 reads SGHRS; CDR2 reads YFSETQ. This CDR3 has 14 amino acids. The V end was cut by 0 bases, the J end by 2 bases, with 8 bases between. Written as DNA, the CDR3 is TGCGCCAGCAGCTTGGAGCGGAACAACTATGGCTACACCTTC. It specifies CASSLERNNYGYTF.

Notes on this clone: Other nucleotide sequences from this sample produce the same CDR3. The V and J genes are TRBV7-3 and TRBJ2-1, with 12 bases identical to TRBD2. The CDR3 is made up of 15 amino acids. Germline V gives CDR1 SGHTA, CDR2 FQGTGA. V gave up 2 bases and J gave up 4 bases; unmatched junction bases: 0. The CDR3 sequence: CASSLGTSGYNEQFF. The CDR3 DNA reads TGTGCCAGCAGCTTAGGGACTAGCGGGTACAATGAGCAGTTCTTC.

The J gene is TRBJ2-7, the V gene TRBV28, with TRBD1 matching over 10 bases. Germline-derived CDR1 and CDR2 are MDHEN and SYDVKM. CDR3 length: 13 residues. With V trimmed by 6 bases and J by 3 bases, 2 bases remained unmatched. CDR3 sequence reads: CASRRDRGYEQYF. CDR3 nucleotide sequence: TGTGCCAGCAGGCGGGACAGGGGCTACGAGCAGTACTTC.

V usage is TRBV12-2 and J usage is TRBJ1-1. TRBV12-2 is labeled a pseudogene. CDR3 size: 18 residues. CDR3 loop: CASRHNVPRRRMNTEAFF. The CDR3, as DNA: TGTGCAAGTCGCCACAACGTCCCGAGACGGAGGATGAACACTGAAGCTTTCTTT.

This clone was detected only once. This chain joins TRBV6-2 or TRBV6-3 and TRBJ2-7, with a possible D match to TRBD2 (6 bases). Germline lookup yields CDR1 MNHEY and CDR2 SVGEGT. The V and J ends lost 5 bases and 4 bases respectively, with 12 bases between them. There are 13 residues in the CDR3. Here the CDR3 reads CASSSFGGYEQYF. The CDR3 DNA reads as TGTGCCAGCAGTAGCTTCGGGGGTTACGAGCAGTACTTC.

The CDR3 sequence is CASSHSGRGTEAFF. Written as DNA, the CDR3 is TGTGCCAGCAGCCATTCGGGCCGGGGCACTGAAGCTTTCTTT. V gene TRBV7-3 combines with J gene TRBJ1-1; no clear D. Germline CDR1 is SGHTA and CDR2 is FQGTGA. The CDR3 runs 14 residues. Trimming took off 5 bases at V and 4 bases at J, with 14 bases between the two ends.

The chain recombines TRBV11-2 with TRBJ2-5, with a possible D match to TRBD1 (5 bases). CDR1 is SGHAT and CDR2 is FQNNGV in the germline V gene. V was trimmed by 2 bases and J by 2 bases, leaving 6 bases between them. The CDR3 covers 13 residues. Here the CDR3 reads CASSLYRQETQYF. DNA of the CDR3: TGTGCCAGCAGCTTATACAGGCAAGAGACCCAGTACTTC.

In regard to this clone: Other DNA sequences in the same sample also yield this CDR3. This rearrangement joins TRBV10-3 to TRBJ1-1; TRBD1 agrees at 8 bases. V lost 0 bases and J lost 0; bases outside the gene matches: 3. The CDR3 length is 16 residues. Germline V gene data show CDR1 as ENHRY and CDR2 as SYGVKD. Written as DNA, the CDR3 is TGTGCCATCAGTGAGTCTACAGGGGGAATGAACACTGAAGCTTTCTTT. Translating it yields CAISESTGGMNTEAFF.

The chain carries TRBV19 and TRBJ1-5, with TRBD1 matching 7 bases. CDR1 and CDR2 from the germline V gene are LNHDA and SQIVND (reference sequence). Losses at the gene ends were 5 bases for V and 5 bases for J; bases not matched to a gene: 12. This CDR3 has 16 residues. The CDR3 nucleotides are TGTGCCAGTAGTTCGCCGGGACAGCTCCGTCATCAGCCCCAGCATTTT. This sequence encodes CASSSPGQLRHQPQHF.

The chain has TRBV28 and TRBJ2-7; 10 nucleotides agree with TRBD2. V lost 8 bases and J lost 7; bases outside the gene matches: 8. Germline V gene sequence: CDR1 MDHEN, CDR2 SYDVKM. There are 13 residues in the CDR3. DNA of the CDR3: TGTGCCAGCTCCCCTAGCGGGAGAGGGGAGCAGTACTTC. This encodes CASSPSGRGEQYF.

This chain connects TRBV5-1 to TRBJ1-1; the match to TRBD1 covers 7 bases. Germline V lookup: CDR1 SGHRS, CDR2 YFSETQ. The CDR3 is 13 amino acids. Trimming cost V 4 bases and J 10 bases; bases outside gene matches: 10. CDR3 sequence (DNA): TGCGCCAGCAGCGCCCACAGGGGATATGGAGCTTTCTTT. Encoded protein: CASSAHRGYGAFF.

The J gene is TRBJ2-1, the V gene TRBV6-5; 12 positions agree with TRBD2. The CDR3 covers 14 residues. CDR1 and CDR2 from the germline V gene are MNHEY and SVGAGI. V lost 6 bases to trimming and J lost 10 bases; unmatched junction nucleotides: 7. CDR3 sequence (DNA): TGTGCCAGCAGCAGACTAGCGGGAGCGTACGAGCAGTTCTTC. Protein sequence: CASSRLAGAYEQFF.

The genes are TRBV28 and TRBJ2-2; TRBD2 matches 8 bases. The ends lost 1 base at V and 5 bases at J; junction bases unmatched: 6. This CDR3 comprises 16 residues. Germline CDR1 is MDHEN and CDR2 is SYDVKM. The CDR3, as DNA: TGTGCCAGCAGTTTATACGCGGGAGGACGAACCGGGGAGCTGTTTTTT. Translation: CASSLYAGGRTGELFF.

The CDR3 region has the DNA TGCAGCGTCCTTAACAGGCGTACCTACAATGAGCAGTTCTTC. Translation gives CSVLNRRTYNEQFF. This chain connects TRBV29-1 to TRBJ2-1; D possibly corresponds to TRBD1 (5 bases). Germline assignment: CDR1 SQVTM and CDR2 ANQGSEA. Trimming removed 6 bases from V and 2 bases from J, with 14 bases in between. This CDR3 is 14 amino acids long.